One and the same sample provided the 11 T cell receptor beta chains below, sequenced in a study of T cell responses to AZD1222 COVID-19 vaccine. Assay used: immunoSEQ multiplex PCR; TCRdb lists only in-frame clones, some missing. The table records about 180,000 clones, 88% of them present only once. The source material was peripheral blood, sampled 28 days after the second AZD1222 dose. These TCRs come from an adult who received the AZD1222 COVID-19 vaccine.

The genes are TRBV4-2 and TRBJ2-5; the D gene is possibly TRBD2 (5 bases). Looked up from germline, CDR1 is LGHNA and CDR2 is YNFKEQ. V was pared by 0 bases and J by 1 base, with 6 bases between. This CDR3 contains 14 residues. CDR3 residues: CASSQEDFQETQYF. In DNA, the CDR3 is TGTGCCAGCAGCCAAGAGGACTTCCAAGAGACCCAGTACTTC.

This chain connects TRBV19 to TRBJ2-5, with D perhaps matching TRBD2 (7 bases). Germline CDR1 and CDR2: LNHDA and SQIVND (reference sequence). Between the trimmed V and J ends, which lost 7 bases and 0 bases, there was a span of 18 bases. CDR3 length: 16 amino acids. Here the CDR3 reads CASILTGGHYQETQYF. The CDR3 DNA sequence: TGTGCCAGTATCCTAACGGGGGGACACTACCAAGAGACCCAGTACTTC.

This sequence joins TRBV29-1 and TRBJ2-1; 8 bases match TRBD2. CDR1 SQVTM and CDR2 ANQGSEA come from the germline V gene. The CDR3 is 13 amino acids. V trimming: 5 bases; J trimming: 7 bases; junction bases outside the gene matches: 7. The CDR3 reads CSVSGGPGNEQFF. DNA for the CDR3: TGCAGCGTTTCGGGAGGGCCGGGGAATGAGCAGTTCTTC.

This clone was observed a handful of times. The rearrangement links TRBV2 to TRBJ2-2; D remains ambiguous. The CDR3 is made up of 13 amino acids. Germline V gene lookup returns CDR1 SNHLY and CDR2 FYNNEI. V was cut by 6 bases and J by 7 bases, with 12 bases left in between. CDR3 loop: CASSPLAHGELFF. DNA of the CDR3: TGTGCCAGCAGCCCTCTTGCTCACGGGGAGCTGTTTTTT.

The chain recombines TRBV19 with TRBJ2-3; perhaps TRBD2 as D (6 bases). V lost 2 bases, J lost 3 bases, and 12 bases lay in between. CDR3 size: 15 residues. From germline, CDR1 is LNHDA and CDR2 SQIVND (reference sequence). The CDR3 DNA reads as TGTGCCAGTAGTATACGGAGGGACGGGACAGATACGCAGTATTTT. Translation: CASSIRRDGTDTQYF.

This chain connects TRBV25-1 to TRBJ1-6; D call uncertain. V shed 1 base and J shed 8 bases, with 6 bases lying between them. The CDR3 spans 13 residues. Germline loops: CDR1 MGHDK, CDR2 SYGVNS. The CDR3 loop reads CASSEFGDSPLHF. CDR3 in DNA: TGTGCCAGCAGTGAATTCGGGGATTCACCCCTCCACTTT.

V is TRBV7-3 and J is TRBJ2-5, with TRBD2 identical over 7 bases. The ends lost 5 bases at V and 1 base at J; junction bases unmatched: 7. CDR3 length: 15 amino acids. The germline V gene encodes CDR1 SGHTA and CDR2 FQGTGA. CDR3 in amino acids: CASSPEAGSQETQYF. The DNA for the CDR3 is TGTGCCAGCAGCCCAGAAGCGGGGTCCCAAGAGACCCAGTACTTC.

V is TRBV6-5 and J is TRBJ1-1; D is unclear. CDR3 length equals 15 residues. The V gene lost 8 bases and the J gene lost 1 base, with 17 bases spanning the gap. Germline lookup yields CDR1 MNHEY and CDR2 SVGAGI. CDR3 bases: TGTGCCAGCCCGTCGTTGGGAGGAAAGAACACTGAAGCTTTCTTT. It specifies CASPSLGGKNTEAFF.

The DNA of the CDR3 is TGTGCCAGTAGTCCACCCGCGGGGCGCACTGAAGCTTTCTTT. Translating gives CASSPPAGRTEAFF. This chain links TRBV19 with TRBJ1-1; a weak D match, TRBD1 (5 bases). CDR3 length: 14 residues. Trimming took 5 bases from V and 4 from J, leaving 14 bases between them. Germline values: CDR1 LNHDA, CDR2 SQIVND (reference sequence).

The chain has TRBV12-5 and TRBJ2-1; 8 positions match TRBD1. CDR1 is LGHNT, CDR2 FRNRAP, per germline. V lost 4 bases and J lost 2; bases outside the gene matches: 4. The CDR3 covers 15 residues. In nucleotides, the CDR3 is TGTGCTAGTGGTTCCGGGACAGGTACCTACAATGAGCAGTTCTTC. Translation: CASGSGTGTYNEQFF.

The chain links TRBV28 to TRBJ2-7; possibly TRBD1 for D (6 bases). Trimming took 3 bases from V and 2 from J, leaving 11 bases between them. Germline V lookup: CDR1 MDHEN, CDR2 SYDVKM. This CDR3 comprises 14 residues. The CDR3 reads CASSLVQGTYEQYF. CDR3 sequence (DNA): TGTGCCAGCAGTTTGGTCCAGGGGACCTACGAGCAGTACTTC.